Listed below are T cell receptor beta chains from one sample, sequenced in a study of cytomegalovirus exposure and HLA in healthy donors. Libraries were prepared by immunoSEQ multiplex PCR; TCRdb keeps only in-frame clonotypes and omits some of them. This table has 150,000 or so clones, approximately 90% appearing once. The sequenced material came from PBMCs. The receptor source for this set is a woman aged 25 to 39 in good health and CMV-seropositive. CDR3s include the opening cysteine and the closing phenylalanine or tryptophan. The D gene is left open where the match is weak.

D gene | V gene | CDR3 length | CDR3 protein
- | TRBV4-1 | 16 | CASSQDPGAGSYEQYF
TRBD1 | TRBV6-6 | 14 | CASWTGPTNEKLFF
- | TRBV5-6 | 14 | CASSTGQSGQPQHF
- | TRBV6-5 | 15 | CASRETTGSLGPLHF
- | TRBV20-1 | 11 | CSAPRGYGYTF
- | TRBV2 | 17 | CASSEALRSTRSYEQYF
TRBD1 | TRBV2 | 15 | CASRSTGTGPTEAFF
TRBD1 | TRBV6-1 | 14 | CASSERTGGYEQYF
- | TRBV2 | 15 | CASSVEGQRVQPQHF
- | TRBV6-5 | 14 | CASSDRRHSYEQYF
TRBD2 | TRBV7-2 | 16 | CASSLPSGGTQETQYF
- | TRBV11-2 | 15 | CASSSRVGSLYEQYF
TRBD1 | TRBV5-1 | 15 | CASSLGQGANTEAFF
- | TRBV27 | 15 | CASSLSRQGTLRLFF
- | TRBV2 | 13 | CASSGGVRYEQYF
- | TRBV28 | 15 | CASSTVALSSYEQYF
- | TRBV28 | 14 | CASSKGLPTREQFF
TRBD1 | TRBV29-1 | 14 | CSVGSRGRQETQYF
- | TRBV7-9 | 13 | CASSSREGYGYTF
- | TRBV18 | 14 | CASSPSSGANVLTF
TRBD2 | TRBV2 | 15 | CASSGLAGGYNEQFF
- | TRBV5-1 | 16 | CASSLDDGQGGLEQFF
- | TRBV28 | 16 | CASSRARKGGTDTQYF
- | TRBV6-5 | 14 | CASSYAGDDQPQHF
TRBD1 | TRBV7-2 | 13 | CASSLARGETQYF
TRBD1 | TRBV6-1 | 15 | CASSQGTGGGYGYTF
- | TRBV27 | 15 | CASSPRGGTNEKLFF
- | TRBV1 | 14 | CTSMLRAGLYEQYF
TRBD1 | TRBV6-1 | 14 | CASRGTTGARGYTF
TRBD1 | TRBV4-2 | 14 | CASSRGGGDEKLFF
TRBD1 | TRBV6-5 | 14 | CASSYAGTVNEQFF
TRBD2 | TRBV6-6 | 15 | CASSFGTSNTGELFF
- | TRBV7-9 | 17 | CASSLGRAGANTGELFF
TRBD1 | TRBV29-1 | 13 | CSVDRDSHNEQFF
TRBD1 | TRBV7-8 | 18 | CASSLDRGLRVNTGELFF
- | TRBV29-1 | 14 | CSASGDSPHNEQFF
- | TRBV4-1 | 15 | CASSQGRGSPEKLFF
- | TRBV5-4 | 11 | CASSFNNEQFF
TRBD1 | TRBV10-3 | 15 | CAISVGTGGTDTQYF